Listed here is a single T cell receptor beta chain. Sequencing was performed with immunoSEQ multiplex PCR; in TCRdb, only in-frame clones are kept and a portion is missing. The repertoire consists of 220,000 or so clones, with roughly four fifths occurring once and the leading ten covering 3%. The data belong to a study of blood T cell repertoires in COVID-19. Study-level information: Acute and convalescent COVID-19 specimens originated in the United States, Italy and Spain.

V was cut by 3 bases and J by 9 bases, with 15 bases left in between. CDR1 is MNHEY and CDR2 is SMNVEV in the germline V gene (reference sequence). The CDR3 has 14 amino acids. Sequencing was performed on peripheral blood. This receptor was obtained from a woman younger than 45 who had recovered from COVID-19. This chain uses TRBV27 with TRBJ2-1; possibly TRBD1 for D (6 bases). The CDR3 loop reads CASSLGRGNGEQFF. CDR3 nucleotide sequence: TGTGCCAGCAGTTTGGGCAGGGGCAACGGTGAGCAGTTCTTC.